This T cell receptor beta chain was recorded in a study of early T cells in non-severe SARS-CoV-2 infection. In the study overall: Sequencing used unsorted whole-blood bulk RNA, so chains lack pairing. Study-wide findings and caveats: Matches to VDJdb favored anti-spike CD8 responses and missed private and CD4 specificities.

Unique molecular identifiers were attached to individual cDNA molecules. TCRdb itself ran the 5' RACE reads through MiXCR, one entry per CDR3 protein. The table records about 45,000 distinct CDR3 sequences, approximately 10% of them present only once. This clonotype was recorded many times. Its antigen is not known. V was cut by 4 bases and J by 1 base, with 8 bases left in between. CDR1 is ENHRY and CDR2 is SYGVKD in the germline V gene. The CDR3 spans 13 residues. The rearrangement joins TRBV10-3 to TRBJ2-7; D unresolved. Sequencing was done on a sample of whole blood. This sequence originates from an adult who was a healthcare worker with PCR-confirmed SARS-CoV-2 infection or an uninfected control (not recorded which). The CDR3: CAISGSGSYEQYF. The CDR3 DNA follows: TGTGCCATCAGTGGGTCTGGATCCTACGAGCAGTACTTC.